This TCR beta chain is from a study of human T cells and chemical hapten exposure. Study overall: Diagnoses of alopecia areata, totalis or universalis occurred in mostly female patients.

Time point denoted: pre-sensitization, week 0. The sample's treatment: therapeutic diphenylcyclopropenone sensitization with weekly scalp DPC. The CDR3 length is 17 residues. The germline CDR1 and CDR2 sequences are MNHEY and SVGAGI. The J segment lost 2 bases and the V segment lost 3 bases, leaving 10 bases of the junction unmatched. This clonotype was detected ten times or more. The library tagged individual cDNA molecules with unique molecular identifiers. From the RACE reads, TCRdb called clonotypes with MiXCR, one entry per CDR3 protein. The sample consists of approximately 370,000 distinct CDR3 sequences, 4.5% to 5.5% of them appearing once.

The TCR originated in a woman under 30 with alopecia areata. Some clones in this sample may be carry-over from other donors' samples. The sequenced sample was whole blood, obtained in connection with sensitization to the hapten diphenylcyclopropenone (DPC). The V gene is TRBV6-5, the J gene TRBJ2-7; TRBD1 matches at 10 bases. The CDR3 here is CASSYSAGTGATYEQYF. The CDR3 DNA is TGTGCCAGCAGTTATTCCGCCGGGACAGGGGCCACCTACGAGCAGTACTTC.